This entry describes one T cell receptor beta chain. There are many counts of this clonotype. The antigen it binds to is not known. Per-nucleotide qualities are absent, and no much larger clonotype sits a single base away. The TCR beta CDR3 regions were amplified from RNA transcripts. For the first round of RT-PCR on the TCR CDR3, the HTBI primer set was used together with the Qiagen OneStep RT-PCR kit. Libraries were constructed in a second round of multiplex PCR, after which size selection and purification were carried out. Sequencing of the libraries was done on an Illumina HiSeq2000 using paired-end 100 bp reads. As for the authors' bioinformatics: SOAPnuke was used to process the raw data, removing reads that contained adapters or uncalled bases, had a mean Phred below 15, or lacked an exact match to the constant primer or identifier. High-quality paired reads were merged with COPE v1.2.5, and unique nucleotide sequences were defined as clonotypes. MiTCR v1.1 was used to align the clonotypes against IMGT TRBV, TRBD and TRBJ reference segments. Only V-J combinations with frequency above 0.0001, covering about 99% of repertoires, were analysed. The TCS score was defined as the ratio of F50 (clonal expansion) to E x V (chaos), calculated using BLOSUM62-based TCRdist between CDR3 peptides within each V-J. Welch's t-statistics and random forest reduced just over 500 V-J features to around 14, which were used in a naive Bayes classifier (R e1071). The similarity between thyroid and blood repertoires was quantified using the Morisita-Horn index. Using fastp at Q25 and MiXCR, TCRdb reprocessed the public reads and kept productive beta chains. Rows with one shared CDR3 protein collapse into an entry with the most common genes and DNA. The V and J calls were not made by the authors but by TCRdb's processing. The sample table lists 500,000 to 600,000 distinct CDR3 sequences, around 42% of them with a count of one. The ten top clones hold 15% to 20% of the sample.

This record comes from a study of T cells in Graves' hyperthyroidism and ophthalmopathy (dated by TCRdb to about 2019). Background for the entire study: TCR V-J signatures able to tell the groups apart were searched for in a discovery cohort of 90 to 100 patients, of whom around 43 had Graves' ophthalmopathy and more than 55 had stable Graves' hyperthyroidism. The paper describes TCR Vbeta CDR3 sequencing of more than 120 peripheral blood samples, made up of 40 to 45 ophthalmopathy patients, roughly 72 hyperthyroidism patients and 17 progressor patients. Once sampling was done, hyperthyroidism patients were given methimazole at a starting dose of 30 mg daily, whereas ophthalmopathy patients were given high-dose intravenous methylprednisolone. The study also compared thyroid tissue and blood T-cell repertoires from more than five Graves' hyperthyroidism patients. For training and testing, the 100 or so patients in the discovery cohort were randomly divided in a 7:3 ratio. Prospective prediction of ophthalmopathy was tested in an independent validation cohort of approximately 19 hyperthyroidism patients and some 17 patients who later progressed to ophthalmopathy. Overall study results and their limits: Sample size was not statistically predetermined, and investigators were not blinded to group allocation. Blood samples also contained most of the expanded thyroid clonotypes (frequency above 0.001), which suggests that blood repertoires may reflect thyroid immune responses. Ophthalmopathy was separated from stable hyperthyroidism by a 13 V-J signature model, with roughly 88% sensitivity and 81% to 83% specificity obtained in cross-validation and 80%/75% obtained in testing. In validation, progression to ophthalmopathy was predicted by the model with around 70% sensitivity and roughly 76% specificity, a median of around 6.5 months before onset.

Including the terminal cysteine and phenylalanine, the CDR3 comprises 16 residues. This entry keeps only the CDR3 DNA: 48 bases, framed from base 1. Taken from the germline V gene, the CDR1 and CDR2 loops are MGHDK and SYGVNS. The junction carries 19 bases between V and J, which are trimmed by 4 bases and 7 bases respectively. Patients with uncontrolled infections, other autoimmune diseases, pregnancy or lactation were excluded. Diagnoses were based on clinical symptoms, serum thyroxine and TRAb, thyroid ultrasound and orbital computed tomography. Trizol reagent was used to extract total RNA, and RNA quality was then checked on an Agilent 2100 Bioanalyzer.

The rearrangement joined TRBV25-1 to TRBJ1-4; TRBD1 is a possible D gene, resting on 5 matching bases. The receptor was isolated from an adult woman with Graves' disease, either hyperthyroidism or ophthalmopathy (not recorded which). Material: peripheral blood or thyroid tissue (not recorded which). The nucleotides are TGTGCCAGCAGTGGGGGGGTTCCGTTTGTACGTGAAAAACTGTTTTTT. Translated, it reads CASSGGVPFVREKLFF.